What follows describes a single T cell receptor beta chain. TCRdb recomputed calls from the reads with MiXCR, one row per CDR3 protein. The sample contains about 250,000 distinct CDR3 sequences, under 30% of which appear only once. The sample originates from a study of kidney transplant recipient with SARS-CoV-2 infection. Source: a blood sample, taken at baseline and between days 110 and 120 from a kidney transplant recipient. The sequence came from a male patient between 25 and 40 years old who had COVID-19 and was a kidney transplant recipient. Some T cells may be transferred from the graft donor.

The CDR3 protein is CASSMYRLAGRKHNEQFF. CDR3 coding DNA: TGTGCCAGTAGTATGTATAGGCTAGCGGGAAGAAAGCACAATGAGCAGTTCTTC. The chain recombines TRBV19 with TRBJ2-1; 9 bases match TRBD2. Trimming at V came to 3 bases and at J to 5 bases, leaving 14 bases not matched to a gene. This CDR3 region has 18 residues. In germline, CDR1 is LNHDA, CDR2 SQIVND (reference sequence).